The present entry profiles one TCR beta chain with its context. Many counts were recorded for this clone. Its antigen is still unknown. The sample holds no much larger clone one base away, and base qualities are not on file. From the cysteine through the phenylalanine, the CDR3 covers 13 amino acids. Only the CDR3 DNA is retained, 39 bases long and in frame from the first base. According to the germline V gene, CDR1 reads SNHLY and CDR2 reads FYNNEI. Trimming costs V 1 base and J 3 bases, and their ends lie 6 bases apart. Libraries came from PCR. Sequenced using an Illumina HiSeq 4000. High-throughput sequencing was used to profile the CDR3 region of the TCR beta-chain in every patient. In the original analysis: CDR3 differences across clinicopathological groups were used to build a classifier for discriminating distant-metastatic papillary thyroid cancer patients. The Shannon index was used to assess repertoire diversity, and the Morisita-Horn index was used to assess tumor-blood repertoire similarity. TCRdb handled the public reads itself, with Q25 trimming in fastp and clone calling in MiXCR, and kept productive beta chains. These V and J calls derive from TCRdb rather than the authors' analysis. The sample contains about 16,000 clones, around 25% of them found a single time. The ten top clones hold 11% of the sample.

The sample belongs to a study of metastatic and nonmetastatic thyroid tumors (dated by TCRdb to the early 2020s). Background on the whole study: Repertoires from peripheral blood and from tumor or nodule tissue samples of malignant and benign thyroid patients were compared.

Beyond this particular receptor, the publication reports: In both blood and tumor samples, TCR beta diversity was reported to be significantly higher in malignant tumors than in benign nodules.

No treatment had been received by any patient before thyroid surgery. The study retrospectively analysed patient clinical samples collected from the early 2010s to the late 2010s using T-cell receptor beta sequencing. This sequence was found in a male donor with papillary thyroid cancer or a benign thyroid nodule (not recorded which). Some clones in this sample may be carry-over from other donors' samples. The chain is assembled from TRBV2 and TRBJ2-5, with the D gene not confidently named. The sequenced material came from blood. The nucleotide sequence reads as follows: TGTGCCAGCAGTGAAGATGAAGAAGAGACCCAGTACTTC. This yields the protein CASSEDEEETQYF.